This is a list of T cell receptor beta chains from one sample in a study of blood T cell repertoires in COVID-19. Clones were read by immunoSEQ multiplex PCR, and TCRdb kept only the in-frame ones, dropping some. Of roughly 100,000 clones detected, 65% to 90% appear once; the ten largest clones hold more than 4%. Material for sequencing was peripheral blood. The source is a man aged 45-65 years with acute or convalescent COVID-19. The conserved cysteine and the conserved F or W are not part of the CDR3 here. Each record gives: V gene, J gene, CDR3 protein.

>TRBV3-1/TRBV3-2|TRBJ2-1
ASSHMRGASNPNEQF
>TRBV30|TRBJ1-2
AWTGQGTYGYT
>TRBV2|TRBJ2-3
ASSEFRGVADTQY
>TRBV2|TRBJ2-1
ASSAIGTSGVNEQF
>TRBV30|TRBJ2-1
AWSLWTALTYNEQF
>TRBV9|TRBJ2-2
ASSVREIGTGELF
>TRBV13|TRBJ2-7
ASSSSGTGLDEQY
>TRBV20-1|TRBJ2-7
SASSFGGGAYEQY
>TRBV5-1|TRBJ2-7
ASSLGAGVWASYEQY
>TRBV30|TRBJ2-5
AWSGGTGAQETQY
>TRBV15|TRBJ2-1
ATSRVTGDGEQF
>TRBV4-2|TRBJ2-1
ASSQRNEQF
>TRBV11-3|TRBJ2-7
ASSPGGHYEQY
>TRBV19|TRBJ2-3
ASSIRGGFGTDTQY
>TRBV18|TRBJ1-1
ASSLGTGLNTEAF
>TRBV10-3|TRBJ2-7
AISEGSSYEQY
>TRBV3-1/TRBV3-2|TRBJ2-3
ASSQDGGSGPTDTQY
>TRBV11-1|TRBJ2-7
ASSLGGVTEQY
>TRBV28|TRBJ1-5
ASSRDSSSNQPQH
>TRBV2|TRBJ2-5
ATSSGRGETQY
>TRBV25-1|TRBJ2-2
ASSELRDRITGELF